This T cell receptor beta chain derives from a study of blood T cell repertoires in COVID-19. Germline CDR1 SGHRS, CDR2 YFSETQ. V dropped 4 bases and J dropped 0; count of bases not matched to a gene: 7. The CDR3 runs 16 residues. The data were produced by immunoSEQ multiplex PCR, yet TCRdb's version contains in-frame clones alone and is incomplete. The profile covers about 150,000 clones, with less than 90% appearing a single time and 2% to 3% taken by the ten largest. The TCR originated in a woman aged 70-85 years with acute or convalescent COVID-19. Sequencing used peripheral blood. The chain recombines TRBV5-1 with TRBJ2-4, with TRBD2 matching 7 bases. CDR3 nucleotide sequence: TGCGCCAGCAGCCCCCCGGGAGGCCTAGCCAAAAACATTCAGTACTTC. It encodes CASSPPGGLAKNIQYF. Full variable domain (missing parts from reference TRBV5-1 and TRBJ2-4): KAGVTQTPRYLIKTRGQQVTLSCSPISGHRSVSWYQQTPGQGLQFLFEYFSETQRNKGNFPGRFSGRQFSNSRSEMNVSTLELGDSALYLCASSPPGGLAKNIQYFGAGTRLSVL.